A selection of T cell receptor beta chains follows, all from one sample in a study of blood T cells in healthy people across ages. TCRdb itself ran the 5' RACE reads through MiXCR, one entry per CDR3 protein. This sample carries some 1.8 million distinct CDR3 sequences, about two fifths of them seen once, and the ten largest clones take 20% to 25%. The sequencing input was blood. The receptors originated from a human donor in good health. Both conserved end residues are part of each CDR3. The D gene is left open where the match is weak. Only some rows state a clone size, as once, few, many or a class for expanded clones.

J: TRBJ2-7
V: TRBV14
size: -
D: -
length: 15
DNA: TGTGCCAGCAGCGCAACCGGACAGAGTGACTACGAGCAGTACTTC
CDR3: CASSATGQSDYEQYF

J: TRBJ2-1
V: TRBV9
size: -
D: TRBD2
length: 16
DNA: TGTGCCGGCAGCGTACTCTCGAGGGAGGGATACAATGAGCAGTTCTTC
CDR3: CAGSVLSREGYNEQFF

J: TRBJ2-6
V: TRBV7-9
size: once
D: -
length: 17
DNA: TGTGCCAGCAGCTTCCTGGACGGGGGTTCTGGGGCCAACGTCCTGACTTTC
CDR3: CASSFLDGGSGANVLTF

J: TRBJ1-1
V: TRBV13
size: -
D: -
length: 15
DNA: TGTGCCAGCAGCTCAGGAGGCTATCTGAACACTGAAGCTTTCTTT
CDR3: CASSSGGYLNTEAFF

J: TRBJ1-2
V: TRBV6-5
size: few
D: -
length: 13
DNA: TGTGCCAGCTCGGCCAGAGAAAACTATGGCTACACCTTC
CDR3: CASSARENYGYTF

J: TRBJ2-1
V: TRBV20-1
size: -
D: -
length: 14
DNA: TGCAGTGCTAGACGGCCCGGTACGTGGGATGAGCAGTTCTTC
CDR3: CSARRPGTWDEQFF

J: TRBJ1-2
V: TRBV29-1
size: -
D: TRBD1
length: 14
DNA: TGCAGCGTTGACCGGGACAGCCTAAACTATGGCTACACCTTC
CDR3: CSVDRDSLNYGYTF

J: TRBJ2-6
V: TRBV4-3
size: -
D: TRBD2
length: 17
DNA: TGCGCCAGCAGCCAAGGGACGAGCGGGGGTGGGGCCAACGTCCTGACTTTC
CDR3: CASSQGTSGGGANVLTF

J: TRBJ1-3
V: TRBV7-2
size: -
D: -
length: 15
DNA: TGTGCCAGCAGCATCAGGACAAGACCTGGAAACACCATATATTTT
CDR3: CASSIRTRPGNTIYF

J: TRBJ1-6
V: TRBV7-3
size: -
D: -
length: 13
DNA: TGTGCCAGCAGCTTTGACATGTCCTCACCCCCCCACTTT
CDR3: CASSFDMSSPPHF

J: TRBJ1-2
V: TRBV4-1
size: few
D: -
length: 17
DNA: TGCGCCAGCAGCCAAGCTCCAGCGCTGACACCACGCTATGGCTACACCTTC
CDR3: CASSQAPALTPRYGYTF

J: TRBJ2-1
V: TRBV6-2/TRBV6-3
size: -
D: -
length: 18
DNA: TGTGCCAGCAGTTACTCGAGATTAGGGGACTCCCTCTACAATGAGCAGTTCTTC
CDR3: CASSYSRLGDSLYNEQFF

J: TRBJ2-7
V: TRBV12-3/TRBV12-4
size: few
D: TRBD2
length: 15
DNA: TGTGCCAGCAGTTTAGTATGGGGGACTACCTACGAGCAGTACTTC
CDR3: CASSLVWGTTYEQYF

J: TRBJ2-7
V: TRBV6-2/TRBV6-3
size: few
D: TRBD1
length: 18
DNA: TGTGCCAGCCCACCTCGGGACAGGGTAAAAGAAACTCCGTACGAGCAGTACTTC
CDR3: CASPPRDRVKETPYEQYF

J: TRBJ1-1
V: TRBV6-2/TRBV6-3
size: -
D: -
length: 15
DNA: TGTGCCAGCAGCTACGGTATGCGGGGGAACACTGAAGCTTTCTTT
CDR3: CASSYGMRGNTEAFF

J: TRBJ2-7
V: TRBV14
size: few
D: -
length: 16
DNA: TGTGCCAGCAGCACTCAGGGTCCATCTAGCTCCTACGAGCAGTACTTC
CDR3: CASSTQGPSSSYEQYF

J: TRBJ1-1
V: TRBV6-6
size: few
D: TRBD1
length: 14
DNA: TGTGCCAGCAGGACCTACAGGGGGCACACTGAAGCTTTCTTT
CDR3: CASRTYRGHTEAFF

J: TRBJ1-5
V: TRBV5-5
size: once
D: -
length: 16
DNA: TGTGCCAGCAGCTTCTATGACGGGGTGAGCAATCAGCCCCAGCATTTT
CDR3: CASSFYDGVSNQPQHF

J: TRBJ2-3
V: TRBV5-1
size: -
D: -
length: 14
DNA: TGCGCCAGCAGCGGGGAAAGGAACACAGATACGCAGTATTTT
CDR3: CASSGERNTDTQYF

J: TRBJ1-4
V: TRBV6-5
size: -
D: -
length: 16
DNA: TGTGCCAGCAGTTACCGGGGCCCGGGGGCGGGTGAAAAACTGTTTTTT
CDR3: CASSYRGPGAGEKLFF

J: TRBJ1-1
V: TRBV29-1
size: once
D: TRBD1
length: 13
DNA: TGCAGCGTCAAGGACAGGGGAAACACTGAAGCTTTCTTT
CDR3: CSVKDRGNTEAFF

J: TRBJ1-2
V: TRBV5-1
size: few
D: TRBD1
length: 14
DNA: TGCGCCAGCTCTAATAGGACAGGGTCCTATGGCTACACCTTC
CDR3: CASSNRTGSYGYTF

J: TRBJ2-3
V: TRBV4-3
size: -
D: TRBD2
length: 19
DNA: TGCGCCAGCAGCCAAGATATGGTCCTAGCGGGGGGGCCGAAAGATACGCAGTATTTT
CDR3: CASSQDMVLAGGPKDTQYF

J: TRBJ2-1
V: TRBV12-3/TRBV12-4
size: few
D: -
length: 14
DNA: TGTGTCAGCACCCCGGGGCAAAATATCAATGAGCAGTTCTTC
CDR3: CVSTPGQNINEQFF

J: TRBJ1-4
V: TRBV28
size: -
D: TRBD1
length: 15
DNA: TGTGCCAGCACCACCACAGGGGTTGGGAATGAAAAACTGTTTTTT
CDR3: CASTTTGVGNEKLFF

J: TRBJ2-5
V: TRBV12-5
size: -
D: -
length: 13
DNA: TGTGCTAGTGCTTTTGTCTCTCAAGAGACCCAGTACTTC
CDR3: CASAFVSQETQYF

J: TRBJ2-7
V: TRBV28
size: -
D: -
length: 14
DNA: TGTGCCAGCAGTTTTAGGTGGGGCAGATACGAGCAGTACTTC
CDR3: CASSFRWGRYEQYF

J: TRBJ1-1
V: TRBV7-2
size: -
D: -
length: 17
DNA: TGTGCCAGCAGCTTATCGCCAGGGGCCCGATTGAACACTGAAGCTTTCTTT
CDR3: CASSLSPGARLNTEAFF

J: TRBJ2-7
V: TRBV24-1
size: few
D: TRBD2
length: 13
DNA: TGTGCCACCGGCGGGGGATCCTCCTACGAGCAGTACTTC
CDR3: CATGGGSSYEQYF

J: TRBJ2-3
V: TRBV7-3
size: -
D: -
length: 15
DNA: TGTGCCAGCAGCTCCAAAAGGGACGGCACAGATACGCAGTATTTT
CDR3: CASSSKRDGTDTQYF

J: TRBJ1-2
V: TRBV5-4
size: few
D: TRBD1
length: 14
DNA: TGTGCCAGCAGCTTGGCAGACAGGGACTATGGCTACACCTTC
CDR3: CASSLADRDYGYTF

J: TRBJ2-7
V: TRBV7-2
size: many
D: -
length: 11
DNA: TGTGCCAGCAGCTTGGACGGCGAGCAGTACTTC
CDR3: CASSLDGEQYF

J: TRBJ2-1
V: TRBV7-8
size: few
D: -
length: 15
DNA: TGTGCCAGCAGCTCCCAGCGGGACACATACAATGAGCAGTTCTTC
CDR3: CASSSQRDTYNEQFF

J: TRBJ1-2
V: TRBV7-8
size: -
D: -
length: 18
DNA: TGTGCCAGCATGCTGACAGGTCCGTCGTTTCAATCCGGCTATGGCTACACCTTC
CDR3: CASMLTGPSFQSGYGYTF

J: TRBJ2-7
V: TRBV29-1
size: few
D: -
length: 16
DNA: TGCAGCGTTGAGGGAGACAGGGAGGACCCCTCCTACGAGCAGTACTTC
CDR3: CSVEGDREDPSYEQYF

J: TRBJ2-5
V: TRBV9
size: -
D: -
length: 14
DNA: TGTGCCAGCAGCGTAGTAGACAGCCAAGAGACCCAGTACTTC
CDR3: CASSVVDSQETQYF